Following are 13 T cell receptor beta chains from one sample sequenced in a study of T cells in Graves' hyperthyroidism and ophthalmopathy. Researchers took RNA transcripts and amplified the TCR beta CDR3 regions from them. A first-round RT-PCR of the TCR CDR3 used the HTBI primer set. TCRdb re-derived calls from the multiplex PCR reads in MiXCR, one entry per CDR3 protein. The data contain about 600,000 distinct CDR3 sequences, around 16% of them singletons. The sample comprised blood. These TCRs come from a woman between 35 and 50 years old with Graves' ophthalmopathy.

This clonotype was picked up a small number of times. This may be a read error, as it is one base from a much larger clone. CDR3 in DNA: TGTGCCAACAGGAGCGGGGCCGGGAACACTGAAGCTTTCTTT. It is translated as CANRSGAGNTEAFF. The chain recombines TRBV12-3 or TRBV12-4 with TRBJ1-1; perhaps TRBD1 as D (5 bases). CDR3 size: 14 residues. V was cut by 10 bases and J by 1 base, with 16 bases left in between.

This clonotype has just one count. The chain is built from TRBV7-2 and TRBJ1-1, with D possibly matching TRBD1 (5 bases). V was pared by 3 bases and J by 4 bases, with 12 bases between. The CDR3 is made up of 14 amino acids. CDR1 SGHTA and CDR2 FQGNSA come from the germline V gene. The CDR3 loop reads CASSFQGMSTEAFF. CDR3 nucleotides: TGTGCCAGCAGCTTCCAGGGCATGAGCACTGAAGCTTTCTTT.

This clonotype has just a few counts. The chain employs TRBV11-2 and TRBJ1-4; tentatively, D is TRBD1 (5 bases). Between the trimmed V and J ends, which lost 3 bases and 3 bases, there was a span of 11 bases. CDR3 length: 15 amino acids. Germline-derived CDR1 and CDR2 are SGHAT and FQNNGV. CDR3 in amino acids: CASSLRGWANEKLFF. For the CDR3, the DNA is TGTGCCAGCAGCTTGAGGGGTTGGGCTAATGAAAAACTGTTTTTT.

In this sample, this clonotype turned up many times. The chain employs TRBV3-1 and TRBJ2-7; a weak D match, TRBD2 (6 bases). Germline loops: CDR1 LGHDT, CDR2 YNNKEL (reference sequence). This CDR3 is built from 14 residues. V gave up 1 base and J gave up 3 bases, with 10 bases separating them. The CDR3 reads CASSQGTTLYEQYF. The CDR3 DNA is TGTGCCAGCAGCCAAGGGACTACACTCTACGAGCAGTACTTC.

This clonotype occurred once. V gene TRBV24-1 combines with J gene TRBJ1-5; D possibly corresponds to TRBD1 (5 bases). Trimming cost V 9 bases and J 2 bases, with 13 bases left between them. The CDR3 is 14 residues long. Germline CDR1 reads KGHDR; CDR2 reads SFDVKD. This CDR3 is CATYTQGGNQPQHF. For the CDR3, the DNA is TGTGCCACCTACACGCAAGGGGGCAATCAGCCCCAGCATTTT.

This clonotype has a count of ten or more. The chain couples TRBV3-1 to TRBJ2-1, with a possible D match to TRBD2 (5 bases). The CDR3 contains 14 residues. Germline CDR1 LGHDT, CDR2 YNNKEL (reference sequence). Trimming took off 3 bases at V and 7 bases at J, with 13 bases between the two ends. Here the CDR3 DNA reads TGTGCCAGCAGCCACGCGAAACTAGGGAATGAGCAGTTCTTC. Translated: CASSHAKLGNEQFF.

This clonotype occurred a few times. This rearrangement joins TRBV19 to TRBJ2-1; the D gene is possibly TRBD2 (6 bases). V shed 5 bases and J shed 3 bases, with 20 bases lying between them. This CDR3 spans 17 amino acids. The germline gives CDR1 LNHDA, CDR2 SQIVND (reference sequence). CDR3 amino acids: CASSPPPYSGLYNEQFF. The CDR3 coding sequence is TGTGCCAGTAGTCCTCCCCCCTATAGCGGCCTCTACAATGAGCAGTTCTTC.

This clonotype was seen a handful of times. The J gene is TRBJ1-5, the V gene TRBV19; D may be TRBD1 (5 bases). The CDR3 spans 15 residues. CDR1 is LNHDA and CDR2 is SQIVND in the germline V gene (reference sequence). Trimming stripped 8 bases from V and 5 bases from J, with 19 bases between. The CDR3 DNA reads as TGTGCCAGTGCAAGTGGGGGTTCTGGGGATCAGCCCCAGCATTTT. Residues: CASASGGSGDQPQHF.

A single count supports this clonotype. A much larger clone sits a single nucleotide away, making a read error possible. This chain links TRBV20-1 with TRBJ2-7, with 10 bases that match TRBD2. The CDR3 length is 13 residues. Per the germline V gene, CDR1 is DFQATT and CDR2 is SNEGSKA (reference sequence). This CDR3 reads CSASASGSYVQYF. CDR3 sequence (DNA): TGCAGTGCTAGTGCTAGCGGGAGTTACGTGCAGTACTTC.

CDR3 region: CASSIGLAGPSSYNEQFF. The CDR3 region has the DNA TGCGCCAGCAGCATCGGACTAGCGGGCCCCAGCTCCTACAATGAGCAGTTCTTC. The chain joins TRBV5-1 to TRBJ2-1; TRBD2 matches at 11 bases. The CDR3 covers 18 residues. Trimming took 4 bases from V and 0 from J; bases not matched to a gene: 9. Per germline, CDR1 SGHRS and CDR2 YFSETQ.

V and J are TRBV20-1 and TRBJ2-7; D is unclear. CDR3 length equals 14 residues. Germline CDR1 and CDR2: DFQATT and SNEGSKA (reference sequence). V gave up 3 bases and J gave up 6 bases, with 18 bases separating them. The CDR3 is CSARPGSRIGEQYF. CDR3 DNA sequence: TGCAGTGCTAGGCCGGGCTCCCGAATCGGCGAGCAGTACTTC.

At least ten counts were recorded for this clonotype. V is TRBV5-1 and J is TRBJ1-6; 7 nucleotides agree with TRBD1. V shed 0 bases, J shed 8 bases, and the junction held 2 bases outside the gene matches. Germline V gene sequence: CDR1 SGHRS, CDR2 YFSETQ. The CDR3 spans 14 residues. The CDR3 sequence: CASSLEGAYSPLHF. The CDR3 coding sequence is TGCGCCAGCAGCTTGGAGGGGGCATATTCACCCCTCCACTTT.

There are many counts of this clonotype. V and J are TRBV18 and TRBJ1-4; perhaps TRBD1 as D (6 bases). Germline assignment: CDR1 KGHSH and CDR2 LQKENI. Deletions cut 3 bases from V and 8 bases from J, with 16 bases between. The CDR3 totals 15 residues. The CDR3 loop reads CASSPQIGQPEKLFF. In DNA, the CDR3 is TGTGCCAGCTCACCTCAGATTGGACAGCCGGAAAAACTGTTTTTT.